The clone carrying this T cell receptor beta chain was counted only a few times. This sample was taken from a study of T-cell reconstitution after alpha-beta-depleted transplantation in children. TCRbeta library preparation incorporated unique molecular identifiers. Using its own MiXCR run on the PCR reads, TCRdb lists one record per CDR3 protein. The sample contains more than 200,000 distinct CDR3 sequences, about 26% of which appear only once. This sequence was found in a girl aged 2-15 years with Fanconi anemia, due to receive a stem cell transplant. The source was PBMCs, collected before TCRalphabeta/CD19-depleted stem cell transplant.

CDR3 sequence: CASSLAGGAYYEQYF. CDR3 nucleotides: TGTGCCAGCAGCTTAGCGGGGGGCGCCTATTACGAGCAGTACTTC. V is TRBV11-2 and J is TRBJ2-7; D perhaps matches TRBD2 (7 bases). Trimming stripped 1 base from V and 4 bases from J, with 14 bases between. Germline assignment: CDR1 SGHAT and CDR2 FQNNGV. This CDR3 comprises 15 residues.